Included here is one TCR beta chain sequence, with context. Its antigen is unknown. This record comes from a study of cytomegalovirus exposure and HLA in healthy donors. The study, taken as a whole, reports: Excluded were some V segments that proved indistinguishable, including TRBV6-2 and TRBV6-3. Reports showed the classifier diagnosing cytomegalovirus status with high specificity and sensitivity. CMV serostatus was the only immune exposure information that was available. A link between a missense DCLRE1C variant and TCR beta V- and J-gene trimming emerged from a later analysis.

The study ran its PCR with 60 Vbeta and 13 Jbeta primers. TCRdb's table, derived via immunoSEQ multiplex PCR, lists solely in-frame clones and lacks some. The sample has about 120,000 clones. The CDR3 runs to 16 residues. The V end lost 0 bases, the J end lost 1 base, and 11 bases lay between the germline ends. In germline, CDR1 is SGHRS, CDR2 YFSETQ. This chain uses TRBV5-1 with TRBJ2-1; TRBD1 is a possible D gene (6 bases). Specimen: PBMCs. The source is a young man in good health and CMV-seronegative. The CDR3 bases are TGCGCCAGCAGCTTGGACAGGGTTGGATCCTACAATGAGCAGTTCTTC. Protein product: CASSLDRVGSYNEQFF.